This T cell receptor (beta chain) was found in a study of blood T cell repertoires in COVID-19. Trimming shortened V by 4 bases and J by 0 bases, and 13 bases separated the two germline ends. Germline CDR1 LGHDT, CDR2 YNNKEL (reference sequence). The CDR3 totals 15 residues. Method: immunoSEQ multiplex PCR; TCRdb's copy keeps in-frame clones and lacks some. The sample lists about 170,000 clones, about 87% occurring once. The receptor was isolated from an elderly woman with COVID-19, enrolled during active disease. The specimen sequenced was peripheral blood. The chain has TRBV3-1 (or the pseudogene TRBV3-2) and TRBJ2-7; a possible D gene is TRBD1 (6 bases). CDR3 protein: CASSPATGPSYEQYF. The DNA of the CDR3 is TGTGCCAGCAGCCCCGCTACAGGGCCCTCCTACGAGCAGTACTTC.